Below, 27 T cell receptor beta chains from the same sample are listed, as sequenced in a study of radiation and T cells in renal cell carcinoma. As for time point: blood 2 weeks post-SBRT. Treatment reported: 15 Gy SBRT to primary tumor, nephrectomy 4 weeks later. The table came from immunoSEQ multiplex PCR; TCRdb's copy has only in-frame clones and leaves some out. The sample includes some 80,000 clones, 80% to 90% of them seen just once. The source material was blood, sampled from a patient whose treatment included radiotherapy and nephrectomy. These receptor sequences come from a woman in her fifties or sixties with renal cell carcinoma.

The gene calls are TRBV9 and TRBJ2-3; no definite D call. The CDR3 runs to 15 residues. From germline, CDR1 is SGDLS and CDR2 YYNGEE. V was pared by 0 bases and J by 2 bases, with 10 bases between. DNA for the CDR3: TGTGCCAGCAGCGTAGGGGGTCTCTCCACAGATACGCAGTATTTT. Translated: CASSVGGLSTDTQYF.

The V call is TRBV7-9, the J call TRBJ2-1; 7 bases are a match to TRBD1. From germline, CDR1 is SEHNR and CDR2 FQNEAQ (reference sequence). Unmatched junction bases numbered 11, after V lost 2 bases and J lost 7 bases. This CDR3 has 16 amino acids. Written as DNA, the CDR3 is TGTGCCAGCAGCTTAATCGACAGGGTCGTGGGAAATGAGCAGTTCTTC. It specifies CASSLIDRVVGNEQFF. Full variable domain (missing parts from reference TRBV7-9 and TRBJ2-1): DTGVSQNPRHKITKRGQNVTFRCDPISEHNRLYWYRQTLGQGPEFLTYFQNEAQLEKSRLLSDRFSAERPKGSFSTLEIQRTEQGDSAMYLCASSLIDRVVGNEQFFGPGTRLTVL.

Only a few counts were recorded for this clone. The rearrangement uses TRBV28 and TRBJ1-3, with D tentatively TRBD1 (6 bases). There are 16 residues in the CDR3. Trimming took off 2 bases at V and 0 bases at J, with 11 bases between the two ends. Germline lookup yields CDR1 MDHEN and CDR2 SYDVKM. The CDR3 nucleotides are TGTGCCAGCAGTTTAGGGGGGACAACCTCTGGAAACACCATATATTTT. This gives the protein CASSLGGTTSGNTIYF. Full variable domain (missing parts from reference TRBV28 and TRBJ1-3): DVKVTQSSRYLVKRTGEKVFLECVQDMDHENMFWYRQDPGLGLRLIYFSYDVKMKEKGDIPEGYSVSREKKERFSLILESASTNQTSMYLCASSLGGTTSGNTIYFGEGSWLTVV.

This sequence joins TRBV4-3 and TRBJ2-7; D is undetermined. Trimming pared 4 bases from V and 0 bases from J, leaving 10 bases between. The CDR3 is 14 amino acids. Germline V gene data show CDR1 as LGHNA and CDR2 as YSLEER. CDR3 amino acids: CASSPGHLSYEQYF. CDR3 nucleotides: TGCGCCAGCAGCCCTGGCCACCTCTCCTACGAGCAGTACTTC.

V and J are TRBV27 and TRBJ2-1; D is ambiguous. V lost 5 bases and J lost 9, with 11 bases in between. The CDR3 is 12 residues long. From germline, CDR1 is MNHEY and CDR2 SMNVEV (reference sequence). CDR3 amino acids: CASSPDLGEQFF. The CDR3 DNA follows: TGTGCCAGCAGTCCGGATCTGGGTGAGCAGTTCTTC.

The V call is TRBV2, the J call TRBJ1-2, with TRBD1 matching over 9 bases. V lost 4 bases to trimming and J lost 3 bases; unmatched junction nucleotides: 0. The CDR3 length is 13 residues. Germline lookup yields CDR1 SNHLY and CDR2 FYNNEI. The CDR3 loop is CASSGQGDYGYTF. CDR3 bases: TGTGCCAGCAGTGGACAGGGGGACTATGGCTACACCTTC. Full variable domain (missing parts from reference TRBV2 and TRBJ1-2): EPEVTQTPSHQVTQMGQEVILRCVPISNHLYFYWYRQILGQKVEFLVSFYNNEISEKSEIFDDQFSVERPDGSNFTLKIRSTKLEDSAMYFCASSGQGDYGYTFGSGTRLTVV.

The chain carries TRBV5-1 and TRBJ1-3; D gene unclear. The CDR3 sequence is 14 residues long. Germline CDR1 SGHRS, CDR2 YFSETQ. The V end was cut by 0 bases, the J end by 1 base, with 5 bases between. CDR3 DNA sequence: TGCGCCAGCAGCTTGGATCCTTCTGGAAACACCATATATTTT. It is translated as CASSLDPSGNTIYF.

The chain links TRBV10-1 to TRBJ2-2; no clear D gene. This CDR3 is built from 16 residues. The V end was cut by 3 bases, the J end by 5 bases, with 16 bases between. Per the germline V gene, CDR1 is WNHNN and CDR2 is SYGVQD (reference sequence). The CDR3 protein is CASSDPASRTTGELFF. CDR3 DNA sequence: TGCGCCAGCAGTGATCCGGCCTCTAGAACGACCGGGGAGCTGTTTTTT.

This rearrangement joins TRBV5-5 to TRBJ2-3; D possibly corresponds to TRBD1 (6 bases). The CDR3 is 14 residues long. The germline gives CDR1 SGHKS, CDR2 YYEKEE (reference sequence). V lost 0 bases and J lost 9, with 14 bases in between. CDR3 nucleotides: TGTGCCAGCAGCTTGGTACAGGGTTGGGACACGCAGTATTTT. It encodes CASSLVQGWDTQYF.

The chain is built from TRBV5-5 and TRBJ2-5, with 12 positions matching TRBD1. Germline V gene data show CDR1 as SGHKS and CDR2 as YYEKEE (reference sequence). This CDR3 has 15 residues. J gave up 5 bases and V 3 bases, and 5 bases lay outside the gene matches. The CDR3 bases are TGTGCCAGCAGCTGGGTTGGGACAGGGGGCGAGACCCAGTACTTC. It is translated as CASSWVGTGGETQYF.

V usage is TRBV5-1 and J usage is TRBJ2-3; maybe TRBD1 (6 bases). V dropped 4 bases and J dropped 1 base, with 22 bases sitting between them. Germline values: CDR1 SGHRS, CDR2 YFSETQ. CDR3 length: 18 residues. This CDR3 is CASSPVGWTAEGTDTQYF. The CDR3 DNA is TGCGCCAGCAGCCCGGTGGGGTGGACAGCGGAAGGCACAGATACGCAGTATTTT.

The chain links TRBV19 to TRBJ2-7, with D possibly being TRBD1 (5 bases). From germline, CDR1 is LNHDA and CDR2 SQIVND (reference sequence). Between the trimmed V and J ends, which lost 5 bases and 2 bases, there was a span of 13 bases. The CDR3 consists of 14 residues. The CDR3 DNA is TGTGCCAGTAGTTCCCGACAGCCTCCCTACGAGCAGTACTTC. Residues: CASSSRQPPYEQYF.

In its sample, this clone was seen a few times. CDR3 sequence reads: CAWSTGNTGELFF. CDR3 sequence (DNA): TGTGCCTGGAGCACAGGGAACACCGGGGAGCTGTTTTTT. V gene TRBV30 combines with J gene TRBJ2-2; maybe TRBD1 (5 bases). The V gene's germline CDR1 is GTSNPN and CDR2 SVGIG (reference sequence). V lost 3 bases, J lost 1 base, and 6 bases lay in between. The CDR3 covers 13 residues.

This clone was counted a few times. The chain couples TRBV19 to TRBJ1-1, with 7 bases fitting TRBD1. This CDR3 spans 14 amino acids. The germline CDR1 and CDR2 sequences are LNHDA and SQIVND (reference sequence). V was pared by 6 bases and J by 0 bases, with 4 bases of the junction left unmatched. CDR3 bases: TGTGCCAGTAGCCTGACAGGGCTGAACACTGAAGCTTTCTTT. Translated: CASSLTGLNTEAFF.

The V and J genes are TRBV7-2 and TRBJ1-2; 9 nucleotides agree with TRBD1. The V gene's germline CDR1 is SGHTA and CDR2 FQGNSA. V was pared by 3 bases and J by 8 bases, with 10 bases of the junction left unmatched. CDR3 length: 15 residues. CDR3 sequence (DNA): TGTGCCAGCAGCTTCCGGGACAGGGATTCGCGCGGCTACACCTTC. It specifies CASSFRDRDSRGYTF.

The count of this clone is one. V and J are TRBV21-1 and TRBJ2-5; the table assigns TRBD1, which was not confirmed against the DNA. TRBV21-1 is a pseudogene. This CDR3 is 17 amino acids long. The CDR3 region has the DNA TGTGCCAGCAGCAAAGTGAACGGCAGGGGTCGTGGTGAGACCCAGTACTTC. Protein sequence: CASSKVNGRGRGETQYF.

This clone has only one observation. The V call is TRBV6-6, the J call TRBJ1-2; no clear D gene. Germline loops: CDR1 MNHNY, CDR2 SVGAGI (reference sequence). The CDR3 extends over 15 amino acids. The germline V and J ends were trimmed by 6 bases and 1 base, with 15 bases remaining between them. The CDR3 sequence: CASSSLIKNNYGYTF. The CDR3 nucleotides read TGTGCCAGCAGCTCTCTCATCAAAAATAACTATGGCTACACCTTC.

The chain couples TRBV5-8 to TRBJ1-2; D is perhaps TRBD1 (5 bases). Between the trimmed V and J ends, which lost 2 bases and 3 bases, there was a span of 17 bases. Germline CDR1 SGHTS, CDR2 YDEGEE. The CDR3 sequence is 16 residues long. CDR3 DNA: TGTGCCAGCAGCTTACCGGGGGGGATCGGTGACTATGGCTACACCTTC. Its translation: CASSLPGGIGDYGYTF.

The sample holds one count of this clone. V usage is TRBV6-5 and J usage is TRBJ1-1; unclear D gene. This CDR3 has 12 amino acids. Looked up from germline, CDR1 is MNHEY and CDR2 is SVGAGI. V gave up 6 bases and J gave up 11 bases, with 16 bases separating them. CDR3 sequence (DNA): TGTGCCAGCAGCACTGGAGGCTTGGATGCTTTCTTT. Translation gives CASSTGGLDAFF.

The chain carries TRBV19 and TRBJ2-1; 8 nucleotides match TRBD2. CDR3 size: 14 residues. Trimming at V came to 1 base and at J to 8 bases, leaving 4 bases not matched to a gene. Germline assignment: CDR1 LNHDA and CDR2 SQIVND (reference sequence). In nucleotides, the CDR3 is TGTGCCAGTAGTATAGCGACTAGCGATGATGAGCAGTTCTTC. It is translated as CASSIATSDDEQFF.

This clone has more than one count but fewer than ten. CDR3 nucleotide sequence: TGTGCCATCAGCCCGGACAGGGGAGTTGGCTACACCTTC. Protein: CAISPDRGVGYTF. The rearrangement links TRBV10-3 to TRBJ1-2, with 9 nucleotides matching TRBD1. The V gene's germline CDR1 is ENHRY and CDR2 SYGVKD. The CDR3 is 13 residues long. V trimming: 6 bases; J trimming: 7 bases; junction bases outside the gene matches: 6.

J is TRBJ2-1 and V is TRBV5-1, with a tentative D call TRBD1 (5 bases). The V end lost 4 bases, the J end lost 8 bases, and 19 bases lay between the germline ends. This CDR3 has 15 amino acids. Per the germline V gene, CDR1 is SGHRS and CDR2 is YFSETQ. The CDR3 DNA reads TGCGCCAGCAGCCCCCCCTCTTCCAGGGCGGATGAGCAGTTCTTC. Translation gives CASSPPSSRADEQFF.

The chain recombines TRBV11-3 with TRBJ2-1, with 8 positions matching TRBD2. Trimming took 3 bases from V and 9 from J; bases not matched to a gene: 4. CDR3 length: 13 residues. Germline V lookup: CDR1 SGHNT, CDR2 YENEEA. Here the CDR3 reads CASSFGRAGEQFF. CDR3 nucleotides: TGTGCCAGCAGCTTCGGGAGGGCGGGTGAGCAGTTCTTC.

The chain employs TRBV7-9 and TRBJ1-2; D might be TRBD1 (5 bases). The CDR3 contains 13 residues. V dropped 1 base and J dropped 8 bases, with 11 bases sitting between them. Germline-derived CDR1 and CDR2 are SEHNR and FQNEAQ (reference sequence). The CDR3 sequence: CASSLDRKRGYTF. The CDR3, as DNA: TGTGCCAGCAGCTTAGACAGGAAGCGGGGCTACACCTTC.

The V gene is TRBV5-1, the J gene TRBJ1-1, with D possibly matching TRBD1 (6 bases). CDR3 length equals 14 residues. Germline V gene lookup returns CDR1 SGHRS and CDR2 YFSETQ. V lost 7 bases to trimming and J lost 1 base, with 14 bases between them. The CDR3 loop reads CASAADSRNTEAFF. CDR3 nucleotides: TGCGCCAGCGCCGCGGACAGTAGGAACACTGAAGCTTTCTTT.

The rearrangement uses TRBV29-1 and TRBJ2-3, with 7 bases lining up with TRBD1. V gave up 7 bases and J gave up 2 bases; unmatched junction bases: 6. CDR3 size: 13 residues. Per germline, CDR1 SQVTM and CDR2 ANQGSEA. CDR3 residues: CSAEDRITDTQYF. The CDR3 bases are TGCAGCGCTGAGGACAGGATCACAGATACGCAGTATTTT.

The chain recombines TRBV14 with TRBJ2-1, with 11 bases fitting TRBD2. V was clipped by 4 bases and J by 4 bases; unmatched bases: 3. Germline V gene sequence: CDR1 SGHDN, CDR2 FVKESK. The CDR3 totals 15 residues. CDR3 coding DNA: TGTGCCAGCAGCCCCGGGACTAGCGGTTACAATGAGCAGTTCTTC. Protein sequence: CASSPGTSGYNEQFF.